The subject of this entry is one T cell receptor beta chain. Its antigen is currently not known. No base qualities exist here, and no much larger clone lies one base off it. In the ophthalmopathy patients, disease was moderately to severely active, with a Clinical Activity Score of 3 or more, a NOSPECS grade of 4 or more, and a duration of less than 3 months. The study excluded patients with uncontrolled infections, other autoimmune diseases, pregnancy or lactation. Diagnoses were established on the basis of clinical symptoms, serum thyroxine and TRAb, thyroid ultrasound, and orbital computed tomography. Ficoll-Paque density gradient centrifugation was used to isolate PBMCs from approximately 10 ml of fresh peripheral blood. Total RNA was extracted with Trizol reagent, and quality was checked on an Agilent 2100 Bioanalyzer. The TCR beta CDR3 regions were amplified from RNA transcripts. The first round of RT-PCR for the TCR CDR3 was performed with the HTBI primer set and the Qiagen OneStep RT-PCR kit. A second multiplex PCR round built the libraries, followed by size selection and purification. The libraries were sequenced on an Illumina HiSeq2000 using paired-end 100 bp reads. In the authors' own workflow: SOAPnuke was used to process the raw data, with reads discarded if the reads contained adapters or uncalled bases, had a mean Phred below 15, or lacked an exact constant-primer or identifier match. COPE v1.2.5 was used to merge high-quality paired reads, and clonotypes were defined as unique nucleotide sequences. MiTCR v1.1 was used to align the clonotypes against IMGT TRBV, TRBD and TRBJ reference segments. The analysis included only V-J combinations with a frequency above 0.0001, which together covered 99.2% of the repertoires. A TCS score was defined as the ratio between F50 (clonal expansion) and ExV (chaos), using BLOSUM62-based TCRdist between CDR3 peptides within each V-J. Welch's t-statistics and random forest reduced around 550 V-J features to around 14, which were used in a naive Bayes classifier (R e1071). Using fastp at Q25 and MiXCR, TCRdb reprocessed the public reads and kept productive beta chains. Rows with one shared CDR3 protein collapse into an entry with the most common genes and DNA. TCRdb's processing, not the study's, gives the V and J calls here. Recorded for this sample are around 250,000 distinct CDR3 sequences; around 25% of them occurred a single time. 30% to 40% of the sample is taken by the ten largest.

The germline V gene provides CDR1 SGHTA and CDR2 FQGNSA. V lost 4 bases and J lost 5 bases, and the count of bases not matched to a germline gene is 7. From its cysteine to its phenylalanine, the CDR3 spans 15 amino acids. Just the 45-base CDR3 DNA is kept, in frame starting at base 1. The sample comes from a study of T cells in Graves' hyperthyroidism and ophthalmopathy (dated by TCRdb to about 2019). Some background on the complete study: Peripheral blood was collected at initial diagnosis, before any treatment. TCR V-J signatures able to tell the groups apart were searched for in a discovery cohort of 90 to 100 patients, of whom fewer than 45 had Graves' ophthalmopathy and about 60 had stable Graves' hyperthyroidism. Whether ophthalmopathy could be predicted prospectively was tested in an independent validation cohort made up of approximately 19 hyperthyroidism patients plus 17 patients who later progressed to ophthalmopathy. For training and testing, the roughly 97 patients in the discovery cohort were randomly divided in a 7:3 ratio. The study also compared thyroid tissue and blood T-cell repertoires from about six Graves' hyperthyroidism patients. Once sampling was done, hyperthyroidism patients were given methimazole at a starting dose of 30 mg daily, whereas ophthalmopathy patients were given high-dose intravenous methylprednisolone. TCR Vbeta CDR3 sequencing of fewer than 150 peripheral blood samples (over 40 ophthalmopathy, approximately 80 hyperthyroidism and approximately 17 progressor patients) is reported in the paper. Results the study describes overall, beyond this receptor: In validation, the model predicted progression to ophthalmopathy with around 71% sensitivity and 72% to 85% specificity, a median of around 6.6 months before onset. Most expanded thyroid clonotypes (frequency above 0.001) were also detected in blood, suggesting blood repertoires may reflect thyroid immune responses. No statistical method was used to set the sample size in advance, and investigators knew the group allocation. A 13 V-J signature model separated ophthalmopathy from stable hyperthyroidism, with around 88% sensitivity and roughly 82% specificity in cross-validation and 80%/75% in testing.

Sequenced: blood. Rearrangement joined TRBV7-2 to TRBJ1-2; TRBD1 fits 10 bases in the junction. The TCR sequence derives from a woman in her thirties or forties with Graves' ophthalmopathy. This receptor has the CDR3 CASSWGLGQGYGYTF. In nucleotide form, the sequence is TGTGCCAGCAGCTGGGGTTTGGGACAGGGGTATGGCTACACCTTC.